Listed here are 2 T cell receptor beta chains from one sample, sequenced in a study of cytomegalovirus exposure and HLA in healthy donors. The PCR contained 60 Vbeta and 13 Jbeta primers. The assay was immunoSEQ multiplex PCR, and TCRdb's table has in-frame clones only and misses some. The sample has under 150,000 clones, around four fifths seen once. The sequenced sample consisted of PBMCs. All receptors come from a boy under 18 in good health and CMV-seronegative.

The chain joins TRBV19 to TRBJ2-7, with D uncertain. The CDR3 totals 16 residues. Germline CDR1 and CDR2: LNHDA and SQIVND (reference sequence). The germline V and J ends were trimmed by 3 bases and 6 bases, with 21 bases remaining between them. The CDR3 sequence: CASSIWSHRIAPEQYF. CDR3 nucleotide sequence: TGTGCCAGTAGTATTTGGTCTCACCGGATAGCCCCCGAGCAGTACTTC.

This chain connects TRBV27 to TRBJ2-5; D is undetermined. Trimming removed 2 bases from V and 1 base from J, with 8 bases in between. The CDR3 consists of 14 residues. CDR1 and CDR2 (germline): MNHEY, SMNVEV (reference sequence). CDR3 sequence reads: CASSLTAVQETQYF. The DNA of the CDR3 is TGTGCCAGCAGTTTAACAGCCGTCCAAGAGACCCAGTACTTC.